The 5 T cell receptor beta chains below come from one sample, sequenced in a study of synovial regulatory T cells in juvenile arthritis. Repertoires were generated with immunoSEQ multiplex PCR, while TCRdb's copy carries only in-frame clones and drops some. Recorded for this sample: roughly 9,900 clones. Material: Treg cells from blood. Subset in this sample: remaining (HLA-DR-negative) circulating blood Treg cells. The receptors derive from a donor aged 2-30 years with juvenile idiopathic arthritis.

This clone is medium-sized by frequency. V gene TRBV7-6 combines with J gene TRBJ1-3. Germline V CDR1 and CDR2: SGHVS, FNYEAQ. The CDR3 is 18 amino acids. DNA for this receptor is not on file. CDR3: CASSLAPAALIPGNTIYF.

V usage is TRBV4-1 and J usage is TRBJ2-2; TCRdb calls TRBD1, which cannot be checked without DNA. This CDR3 has 17 amino acids. No DNA is recorded. Looked up from germline, CDR1 is MGHRA and CDR2 is YSYEKL. This CDR3 is CASSQVVGRLNTGELFF.

The chain couples TRBV6-1 to TRBJ2-7; TCRdb's D call of TRBD2 is untestable without DNA. Germline V lookup: CDR1 MNHNS, CDR2 SASEGT. CDR3 length equals 15 residues. The protein alone is recorded here. CDR3 sequence reads: CASSGLAGVSYEQYF.

The V gene is TRBV5-1, the J gene TRBJ2-7. The germline gives CDR1 SGHRS, CDR2 YFSETQ. The CDR3 loop spans 15 amino acids. The DNA sequence is not available. The CDR3 sequence is CASSLGGASSYEQYF.

This chain uses TRBV7-9 with TRBJ1-1. The CDR3 contains 14 residues. Only the protein is on record. CDR1 is SEHNR and CDR2 is FQNEAQ in the germline V gene (reference sequence). Here the CDR3 reads CASSLGPGIPEAFF.